These T cell receptor beta chains were read from a single sample in a study of T cell responses to AZD1222 COVID-19 vaccine. Clones were sequenced by immunoSEQ multiplex PCR, and TCRdb holds only the in-frame ones, with some missing. This sample has about 79,000 clones, with more than 70% found just once. The sample in question was peripheral blood, obtained on day 0 of AZD1222 vaccination. The source of these receptors is an adult in good health. CDR3s include the opening cysteine and the closing phenylalanine or tryptophan.

TRBV30	TRBJ1-3	CAWSAPDSFISGNTIYF
TRBV27	TRBJ2-1	CASSSERGGYNEQFF
TRBV3-1/TRBV3-2	TRBJ2-3	CASSGLLTDTQYF
TRBV6-5	TRBJ1-5	CASSYEAQGRPQHF
TRBV9	TRBJ2-5	CASSASQETQYF
TRBV19	TRBJ2-2	CASSTTGGGELFF
TRBV7-9	TRBJ2-2	CASSSPLAAGVGELFF
TRBV12-3/TRBV12-4	TRBJ1-1	CASSLGHDSEAFF
TRBV11-3	TRBJ1-2	CASSLGQGYGYTF
TRBV7-9	TRBJ1-6	CASSSNTASPLHF
TRBV5-6	TRBJ2-7	CASSFGRGTYEQYF
TRBV18	TRBJ2-6	CASSSIKVSGANVLTF
TRBV27	TRBJ1-1	CASTKTRPGNTEAFF
TRBV5-1	TRBJ2-3	CASSEWDRAGDTQYF
TRBV6-5	TRBJ2-5	CASSLGTSGGQETQYF
TRBV10-3	TRBJ1-3	CAISSGQGGGNTIYF
TRBV4-1	TRBJ2-3	CASSRTSGTTDTQYF
TRBV19	TRBJ2-1	CAPGDRLPYNEQFF
TRBV7-9	TRBJ2-1	CASSLTGAGWEFF
TRBV11-2	TRBJ2-3	CASSLTGSTDTQYF
TRBV19	TRBJ2-7	CASSISGWGDYEQYF
TRBV2	TRBJ2-5	CASSPDTTRTQYF
TRBV12-3/TRBV12-4	TRBJ1-5	CASSLGVYQPQHF
TRBV30	TRBJ2-1	CACKGTSGRITYNEQFF
TRBV19	TRBJ2-1	CASSRGPSYNEQFF
TRBV7-9	TRBJ1-4	CASSLRAGVATNEKLFF
TRBV5-4	TRBJ2-2	CASSTTSGNTGELFF
TRBV5-6	TRBJ1-6	CASSLEQQAQFLPLHF
TRBV28	TRBJ2-3	CASSFLSGTDTQYF
TRBV2	TRBJ2-7	CASSEAPVAHEQYF
TRBV19	TRBJ1-2	CASNNRRGFGYTF
TRBV18	TRBJ2-1	CASAWAANNEQFF
TRBV5-5	TRBJ2-3	CASSFSGGGWDTQYF
TRBV5-4	TRBJ2-3	CASSFWDSTDTQYF
TRBV3-1/TRBV3-2	TRBJ2-3	CASSPGSSTDTQYF
TRBV6-6	TRBJ2-5	CASSYTRQETQYF
TRBV5-6	TRBJ2-7	CASSPGDGQGRSYEQYF
TRBV2	TRBJ1-1	CASSAGPNTEAFF
TRBV29-1	TRBJ2-3	CSVDGRESTDTQYF
TRBV7-9	TRBJ1-2	CASSLGGAYGYTF
TRBV7-9	TRBJ2-1	CASSGVADGRTYNEQFF
TRBV3-1/TRBV3-2	TRBJ2-5	CASSLRVSQETQYF
TRBV5-1	TRBJ1-2	CASSLDSDYGYTF
TRBV5-1	TRBJ1-6	CASSLTGSNSPLHF
TRBV19	TRBJ1-6	CASSIGTSDSPLHF
TRBV5-1	TRBJ2-2	CASSLSRNIDTGELFF
TRBV6-1	TRBJ1-1	CASSEGQGFTEAFF